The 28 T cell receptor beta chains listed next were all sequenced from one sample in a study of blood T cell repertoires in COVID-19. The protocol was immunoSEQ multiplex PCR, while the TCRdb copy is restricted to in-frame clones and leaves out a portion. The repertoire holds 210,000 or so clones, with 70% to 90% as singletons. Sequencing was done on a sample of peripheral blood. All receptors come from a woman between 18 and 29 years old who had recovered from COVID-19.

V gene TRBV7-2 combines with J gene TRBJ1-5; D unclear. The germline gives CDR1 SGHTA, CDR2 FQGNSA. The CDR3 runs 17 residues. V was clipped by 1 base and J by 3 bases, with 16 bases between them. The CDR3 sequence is CASSLGPYLVDNQPQHF. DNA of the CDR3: TGTGCCAGCAGCTTAGGGCCTTACCTGGTCGACAATCAGCCCCAGCATTTT.

CDR3 DNA sequence: TGTGCCAGTAGTCGACTACGCCTCTCTGGAAACACCATATATTTT. Translating it yields CASSRLRLSGNTIYF. The chain combines TRBV19 with TRBJ1-3; D is undetermined. V was trimmed by 5 bases and J by 0 bases, leaving 11 bases between them. Germline V gene data show CDR1 as LNHDA and CDR2 as SQIVND (reference sequence). This CDR3 is 15 amino acids long.

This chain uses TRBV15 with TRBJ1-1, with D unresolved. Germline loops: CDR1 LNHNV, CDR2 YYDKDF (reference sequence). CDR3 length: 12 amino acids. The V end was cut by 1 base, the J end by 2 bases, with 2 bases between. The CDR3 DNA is TGTGCCACCAGCAGAGTAAACACTGAAGCTTTCTTT. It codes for CATSRVNTEAFF. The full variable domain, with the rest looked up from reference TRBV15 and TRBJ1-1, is DAMVIQNPRYQVTQFGKPVTLSCSQTLNHNVMYWYQQKSSQAPKLLFHYYDKDFNNEADTPDNFQSRRPNTSFCFLDIRSPGLGDTAMYLCATSRVNTEAFFGQGTRLTVV.

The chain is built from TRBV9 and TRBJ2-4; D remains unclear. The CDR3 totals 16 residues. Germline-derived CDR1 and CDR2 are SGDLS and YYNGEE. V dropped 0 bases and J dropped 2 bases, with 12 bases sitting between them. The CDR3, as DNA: TGTGCCAGCAGCGTAGCAGGTCGACAACCCAAAAACATTCAGTACTTC. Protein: CASSVAGRQPKNIQYF.

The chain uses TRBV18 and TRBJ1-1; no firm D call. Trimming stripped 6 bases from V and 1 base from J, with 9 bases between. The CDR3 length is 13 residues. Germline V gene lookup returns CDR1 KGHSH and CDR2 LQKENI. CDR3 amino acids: CASSSGGNTEAFF. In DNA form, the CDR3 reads TGTGCCAGCTCTTCAGGAGGGAACACTGAAGCTTTCTTT.

CDR3 sequence reads: CASSFNLGKAFF. The CDR3 nucleotides read TGTGCCAGCAGCTTTAACCTCGGGAAAGCTTTCTTT. The genes are TRBV6-5 and TRBJ1-1; D ambiguous. Germline CDR1 MNHEY, CDR2 SVGAGI. The CDR3 length is 12 residues. The V gene lost 6 bases and the J gene lost 9 bases, with 14 bases spanning the gap.

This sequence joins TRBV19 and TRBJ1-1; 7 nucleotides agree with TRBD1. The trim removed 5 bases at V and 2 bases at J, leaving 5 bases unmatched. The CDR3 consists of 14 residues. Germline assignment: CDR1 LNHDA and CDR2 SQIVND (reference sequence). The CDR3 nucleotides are TGTGCCAGTAGTGAGTGGGACAGCAACACTGAAGCTTTCTTT. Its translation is CASSEWDSNTEAFF.

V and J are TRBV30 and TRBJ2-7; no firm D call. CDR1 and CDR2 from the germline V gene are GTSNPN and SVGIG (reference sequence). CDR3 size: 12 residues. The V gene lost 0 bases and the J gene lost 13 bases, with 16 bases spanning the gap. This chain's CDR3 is CAWSVFLGSQYF. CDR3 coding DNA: TGTGCCTGGAGTGTTTTCCTTGGCAGTCAATACTTC.

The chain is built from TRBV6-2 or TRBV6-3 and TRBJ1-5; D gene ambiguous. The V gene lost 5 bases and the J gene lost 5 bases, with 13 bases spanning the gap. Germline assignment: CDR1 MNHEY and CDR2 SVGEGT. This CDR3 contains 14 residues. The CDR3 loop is CASSTTDSYQPQHF. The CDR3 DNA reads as TGTGCCAGCAGTACGACGGACTCCTATCAGCCCCAGCATTTT.

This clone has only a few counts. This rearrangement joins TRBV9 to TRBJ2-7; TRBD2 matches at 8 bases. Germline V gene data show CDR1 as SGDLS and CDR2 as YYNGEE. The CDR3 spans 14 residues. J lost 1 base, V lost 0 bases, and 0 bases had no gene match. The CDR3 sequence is CASSVASGSYEQYF. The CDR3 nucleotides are TGTGCCAGCAGCGTAGCTAGCGGGTCCTACGAGCAGTACTTC.

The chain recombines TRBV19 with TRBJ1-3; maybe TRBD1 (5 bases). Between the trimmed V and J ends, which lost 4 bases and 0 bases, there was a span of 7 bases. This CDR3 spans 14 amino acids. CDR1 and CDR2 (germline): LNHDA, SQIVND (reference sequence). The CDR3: CASSTDSSGNTIYF. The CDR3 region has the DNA TGTGCCAGTAGTACCGACAGCTCTGGAAACACCATATATTTT.

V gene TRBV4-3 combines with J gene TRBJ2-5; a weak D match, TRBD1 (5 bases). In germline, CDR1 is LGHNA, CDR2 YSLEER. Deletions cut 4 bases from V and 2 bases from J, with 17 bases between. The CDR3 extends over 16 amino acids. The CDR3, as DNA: TGCGCCAGCAGCCGGGATGGGGTAGGGGATCAAGAGACCCAGTACTTC. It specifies CASSRDGVGDQETQYF.

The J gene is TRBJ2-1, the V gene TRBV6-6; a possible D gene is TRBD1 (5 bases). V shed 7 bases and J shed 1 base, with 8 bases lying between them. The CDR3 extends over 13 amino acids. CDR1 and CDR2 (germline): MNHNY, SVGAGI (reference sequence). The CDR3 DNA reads TGTGCCAGCACAGCAGGGTCCTACAATGAGCAGTTCTTC. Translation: CASTAGSYNEQFF.

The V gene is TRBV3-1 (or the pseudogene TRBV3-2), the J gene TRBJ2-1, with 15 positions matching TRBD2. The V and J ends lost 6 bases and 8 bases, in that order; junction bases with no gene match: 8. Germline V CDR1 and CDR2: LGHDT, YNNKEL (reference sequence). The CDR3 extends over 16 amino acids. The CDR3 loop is CASRQGTSGRYDEQFF. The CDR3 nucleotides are TGTGCCAGCAGACAGGGGACTAGCGGGAGGTACGATGAGCAGTTCTTC.

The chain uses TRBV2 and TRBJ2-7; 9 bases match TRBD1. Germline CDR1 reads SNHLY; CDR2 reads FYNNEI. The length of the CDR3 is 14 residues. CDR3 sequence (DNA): TGTGCCAGCAGTGAAAATGGACAGGGGCGCCTCCGGGGGGTC. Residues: CASSENGQGRLRGV.

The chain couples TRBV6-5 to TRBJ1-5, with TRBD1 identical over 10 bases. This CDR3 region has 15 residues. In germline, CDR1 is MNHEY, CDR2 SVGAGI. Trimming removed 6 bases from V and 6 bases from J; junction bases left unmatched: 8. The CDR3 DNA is TGTGCCAGCAGACCCGGGACAGGGGACGGTCAGCCCCAGCATTTT. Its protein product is CASRPGTGDGQPQHF.

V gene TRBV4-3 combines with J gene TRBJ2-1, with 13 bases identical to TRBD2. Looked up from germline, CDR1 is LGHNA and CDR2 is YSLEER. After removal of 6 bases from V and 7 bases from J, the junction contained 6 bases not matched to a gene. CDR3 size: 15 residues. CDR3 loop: CASSRTSGSVNEQFF. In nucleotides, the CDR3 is TGCGCCAGCAGTAGGACTAGCGGGAGTGTTAATGAGCAGTTCTTC.

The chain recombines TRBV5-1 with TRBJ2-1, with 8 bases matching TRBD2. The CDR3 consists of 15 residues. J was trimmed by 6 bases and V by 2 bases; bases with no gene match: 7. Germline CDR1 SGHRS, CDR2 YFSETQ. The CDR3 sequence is CASSLREGNRNEQFF. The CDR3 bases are TGCGCCAGCAGCTTACGGGAGGGAAATCGCAATGAGCAGTTCTTC.

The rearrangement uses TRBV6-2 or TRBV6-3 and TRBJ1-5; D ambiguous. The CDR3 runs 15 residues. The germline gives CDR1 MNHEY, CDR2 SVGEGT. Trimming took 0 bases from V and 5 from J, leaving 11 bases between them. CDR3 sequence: CASSYSRMIDQPQHF. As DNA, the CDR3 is TGTGCCAGCAGTTACTCGAGAATGATCGATCAGCCCCAGCATTTT.

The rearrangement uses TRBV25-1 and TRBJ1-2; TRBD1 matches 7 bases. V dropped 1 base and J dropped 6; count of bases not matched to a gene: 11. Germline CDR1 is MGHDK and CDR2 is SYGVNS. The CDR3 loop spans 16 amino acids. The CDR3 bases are TGTGCCAGCAGTGAATCCGGAAGGGGGCCCTTGAATGGCTACACCTTC. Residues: CASSESGRGPLNGYTF.

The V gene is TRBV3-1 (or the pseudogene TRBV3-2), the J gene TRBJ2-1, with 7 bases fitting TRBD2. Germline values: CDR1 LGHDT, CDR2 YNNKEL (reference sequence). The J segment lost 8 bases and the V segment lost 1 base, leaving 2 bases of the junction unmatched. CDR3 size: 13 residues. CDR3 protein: CASSQGTRHEQFF. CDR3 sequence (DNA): TGTGCCAGCAGCCAAGGGACTAGACATGAGCAGTTCTTC.

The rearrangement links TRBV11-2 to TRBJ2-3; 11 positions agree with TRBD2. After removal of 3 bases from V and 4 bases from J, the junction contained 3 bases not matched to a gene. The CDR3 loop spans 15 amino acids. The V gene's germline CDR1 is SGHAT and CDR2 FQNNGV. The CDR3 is CASSLIAGGPDTQYF. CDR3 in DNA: TGTGCCAGCAGCTTGATAGCGGGAGGGCCAGATACGCAGTATTTT.

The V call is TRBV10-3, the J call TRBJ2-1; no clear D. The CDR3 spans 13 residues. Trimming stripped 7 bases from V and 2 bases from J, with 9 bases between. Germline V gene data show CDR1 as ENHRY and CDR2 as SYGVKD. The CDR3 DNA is TGTGCCATCAAGGCGGAAGCCTACAATGAGCAGTTCTTC. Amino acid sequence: CAIKAEAYNEQFF.

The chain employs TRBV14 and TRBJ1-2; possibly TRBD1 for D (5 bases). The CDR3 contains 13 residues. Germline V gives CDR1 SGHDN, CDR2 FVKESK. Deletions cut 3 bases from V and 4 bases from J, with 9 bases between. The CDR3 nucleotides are TGTGCCAGCAGCCAGTTCGACAGCTATGGCTACACCTTC. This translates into CASSQFDSYGYTF.

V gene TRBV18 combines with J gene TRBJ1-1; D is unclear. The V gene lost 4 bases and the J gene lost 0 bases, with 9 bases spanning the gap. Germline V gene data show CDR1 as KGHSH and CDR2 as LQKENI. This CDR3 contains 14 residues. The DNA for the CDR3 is TGTGCCAGCTCACTCGACATCGTGAACACTGAAGCTTTCTTT. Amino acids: CASSLDIVNTEAFF.

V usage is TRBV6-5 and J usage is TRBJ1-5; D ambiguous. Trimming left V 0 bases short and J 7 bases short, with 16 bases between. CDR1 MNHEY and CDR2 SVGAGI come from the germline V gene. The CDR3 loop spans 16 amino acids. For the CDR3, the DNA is TGTGCCAGCAGTTACTCATGGCAAACCACGGGGCAGCCCCAGCATTTT. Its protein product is CASSYSWQTTGQPQHF.

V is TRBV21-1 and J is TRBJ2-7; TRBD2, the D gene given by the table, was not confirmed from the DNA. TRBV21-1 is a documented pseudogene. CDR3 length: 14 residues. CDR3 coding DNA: TGTGCCAGTCTCCCGGGACTCCCCACCTACGAGCAGTACTTC. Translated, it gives CASLPGLPTYEQYF.

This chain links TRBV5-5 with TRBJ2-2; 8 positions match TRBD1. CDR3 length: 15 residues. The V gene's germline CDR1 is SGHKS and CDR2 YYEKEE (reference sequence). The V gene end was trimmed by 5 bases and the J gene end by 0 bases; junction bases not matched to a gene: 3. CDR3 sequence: CASSGQGANTGELFF. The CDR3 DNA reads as TGTGCCAGCAGTGGACAGGGCGCGAACACCGGGGAGCTGTTTTTT. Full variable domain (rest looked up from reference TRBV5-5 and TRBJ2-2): DAGVTQSPTHLIKTRGQQVTLRCSPISGHKSVSWYQQVLGQGPQFIFQYYEKEERGRGNFPDRFSARQFPNYSSELNVNALLLGDSALYLCASSGQGANTGELFFGEGSRLTVL.